Shown below are 24 T cell receptor beta chains from a single sample sequenced in a study of T cells in Graves' hyperthyroidism and ophthalmopathy. It was RNA transcripts that yielded the amplified TCR beta CDR3 regions. Researchers ran a first-round RT-PCR on the TCR CDR3 using the HTBI primer set. Via MiXCR, TCRdb re-called the multiplex PCR reads, giving one row per CDR3 protein. The sample lists hundreds of thousands of distinct CDR3 sequences, around 22% occurring once. Sequenced material: blood. The receptors stem from a woman in her 30s with Graves' ophthalmopathy.

The chain is built from TRBV20-1 and TRBJ2-3, with 7 bases lining up with TRBD2. With 5 bases clipped from V and 0 bases from J, the junction kept 11 bases outside the gene matches. CDR3 length: 16 amino acids. Per germline, CDR1 DFQATT and CDR2 SNEGSKA (reference sequence). The CDR3 sequence is CSAHGGIRTSTDTQYF. In nucleotides, the CDR3 is TGCAGTGCTCACGGGGGGATACGAACTAGCACAGATACGCAGTATTTT.

This clonotype was seen repeatedly, ten times or more. The V and J genes are TRBV11-2 and TRBJ1-2; D might be TRBD1 (5 bases). With 5 bases removed from V and 5 bases from J, the gap between germline ends came to 30 bases. CDR1 is SGHAT and CDR2 is FQNNGV in the germline V gene. The CDR3 consists of 19 residues. CDR3 sequence reads: CASSLPGGRESPPYYGYTF. As DNA, the CDR3 is TGTGCCAGCAGCCTCCCTGGGGGACGGGAGAGTCCTCCGTATTATGGCTACACCTTC.

This clonotype showed up many times. V is TRBV6-5 and J is TRBJ1-1; the match to TRBD1 covers 7 bases. Per germline, CDR1 MNHEY and CDR2 SVGAGI. The V gene end was trimmed by 4 bases and the J gene end by 1 base; junction bases not matched to a gene: 9. The CDR3 is made up of 16 amino acids. CDR3 sequence: CASSSGQRTWNTEAFF. CDR3 coding DNA: TGTGCCAGCAGTTCGGGACAGAGAACGTGGAACACTGAAGCTTTCTTT.

This clonotype has ten or more counts. The rearrangement links TRBV19 to TRBJ2-7, with 10 positions matching TRBD1. Germline V gene data show CDR1 as LNHDA and CDR2 as SQIVND (reference sequence). CDR3 length: 14 amino acids. Trimming at V came to 7 bases and at J to 1 base, leaving 4 bases not matched to a gene. This chain's CDR3 is CASKKDRGSYEQYF. Written as DNA, the CDR3 is TGTGCCAGTAAAAAGGACAGGGGGTCCTACGAGCAGTACTTC. Supplemented by reference TRBV19 and TRBJ2-7, the full variable domain reads DGGITQSPKYLFRKEGQNVTLSCEQNLNHDAMYWYRQDPGQGLRLIYYSQIVNDFQKGDIAEGYSVSREKKESFPLTVTSAQKNPTAFYLCASKKDRGSYEQYFGPGTRLTVT.

This clonotype was counted only a few times. No conserved phenylalanine or tryptophan ends this CDR3, so it is likely a read error. The rearrangement joins TRBV6-5 to TRBJ1-1; TRBD1 might be the D (5 bases). Germline CDR1 is MNHEY and CDR2 is SVGAGI. V was clipped by 2 bases and J by 5 bases, with 15 bases between them. There are 15 residues in the CDR3. The CDR3 loop is CASSYTLQGRTEAFL. The CDR3 coding sequence is TGTGCCAGCAGTTACACCTTGCAGGGAAGGACTGAAGCTTTCCTT.

This sequence joins TRBV29-1 and TRBJ1-2; a possible D gene is TRBD1 (6 bases). V was clipped by 6 bases and J by 5 bases, with 16 bases between them. Germline V lookup: CDR1 SQVTM, CDR2 ANQGSEA. The CDR3 runs 13 residues. CDR3 DNA sequence: TGCAGCGTCACAGGGAGGTTGAATTATGGCTACACCTTC. Translating it yields CSVTGRLNYGYTF. Full variable domain (rest looked up from reference TRBV29-1 and TRBJ1-2): SAVISQKPSRDICQRGTSLTIQCQVDSQVTMMFWYRQQPGQSLTLIATANQGSEATYESGFVIDKFPISRPNLTFSTLTVSNMSPEDSSIYLCSVTGRLNYGYTFGSGTRLTVV.

The chain links TRBV28 to TRBJ1-2, with no clear D. CDR3 length: 14 amino acids. Germline CDR1 is MDHEN and CDR2 is SYDVKM. V lost 3 bases and J lost 0, with 8 bases in between. The CDR3: CASSFDGPNYGYTF. The CDR3 nucleotides read TGTGCCAGCAGTTTTGACGGCCCTAACTATGGCTACACCTTC.

This clonotype was counted ten times or more. The chain combines TRBV6-1 with TRBJ2-7; no clear D. The V end was cut by 3 bases, the J end by 0 bases, with 9 bases between. The CDR3 is 14 amino acids. The germline CDR1 and CDR2 sequences are MNHNS and SASEGT. As DNA, the CDR3 is TGTGCCAGCAGTGACCCAGGTGCCTCCTACGAGCAGTACTTC. Amino acids: CASSDPGASYEQYF.

This clonotype has ten or more counts. The V and J genes are TRBV6-1 and TRBJ2-7, with 8 positions matching TRBD1. The V segment lost 10 bases and the J segment 5 bases; nucleotides outside the gene matches: 13. This CDR3 has 14 residues. The germline V gene has CDR1 MNHNS and CDR2 SASEGT. The CDR3 protein is CATQNRQGKNEQYF. DNA of the CDR3: TGTGCCACCCAAAATCGACAGGGGAAGAACGAGCAGTACTTC.

The rearrangement links TRBV19 to TRBJ1-5; D gene uncertain. The CDR3 is 15 amino acids. Per the germline V gene, CDR1 is LNHDA and CDR2 is SQIVND (reference sequence). Trimming left V 0 bases short and J 4 bases short, with 10 bases between. The CDR3 nucleotides are TGTGCCAGTAGTATAGATGAGGGTTCGAATCAGCCCCAGCATTTT. It is translated as CASSIDEGSNQPQHF.

This clonotype was observed many times. This may arise from a read error, as a much more abundant clone is one base away. V is TRBV7-2 and J is TRBJ2-7, with D hard to call. Germline CDR1 reads SGHTA; CDR2 reads FQGNSA. CDR3 length: 13 residues. This CDR3 reads CASSSRPSYGQYF. CDR3 bases: TGTGCCAGCAGCTCGCGACCCTCCTACGGGCAGTACTTC. The full variable domain, in which reference TRBV7-2 and TRBJ2-7 provide the parts outside the CDR3, is GAGVSQSPSNKVTEKGKDVELRCDPISGHTALYWYRQSLGQGLEFLIYFQGNSAPDKSGLPSDRFSAERTGGSVSTLTIQRTQQEDSAVYLCASSSRPSYGQYFGPGTRLTVT.

Regarding this clonotype: A much bigger clone sits one base away, suggesting this may be a read error. V and J are TRBV7-2 and TRBJ1-2, with 11 bases matching TRBD1. The V gene's germline CDR1 is SGHTA and CDR2 FQGNSA. This CDR3 contains 13 residues. The CDR3 DNA sequence: TGTGCCAGCAGCGGACAGGGGGCCGGTGGCTTCACCTTC. Its protein is CASSGQGAGGFTF.

The chain couples TRBV7-8 to TRBJ1-1; tentative D call: TRBD1 (5 bases). Germline loops: CDR1 SGHVS, CDR2 FQNEAQ. The length of the CDR3 is 15 residues. V was trimmed by 5 bases and J by 3 bases, leaving 16 bases between them. The CDR3 nucleotides are TGTGCCAGCAGCCGCGCCAGGGCGACGGACACTGAAGCTTTCTTT. It is translated as CASSRARATDTEAFF.

This clonotype has a count of ten or more. The chain has TRBV28 and TRBJ1-2; perhaps TRBD1 as D (5 bases). Germline V gives CDR1 MDHEN, CDR2 SYDVKM. V gave up 6 bases and J gave up 8 bases, with 16 bases separating them. This CDR3 is built from 13 residues. CDR3 nucleotide sequence: TGTGCCAGCAGAGGGGCAGGGATCGCAGGCTACACCTTC. Residues: CASRGAGIAGYTF.

This clonotype was detected ten times or more. This may be a read error, as it is one base from a much larger clone. The chain combines TRBV12-3 or TRBV12-4 with TRBJ1-1; D possibly corresponds to TRBD1 (5 bases). The CDR3 covers 14 residues. CDR3 sequence reads: CASRQEGMNAEAFF. CDR3 DNA: TGTGCCAGCAGACAGGAGGGTATGAACGCTGAAGCTTTCTTT.

The chain carries TRBV6-5 and TRBJ2-2; 7 nucleotides agree with TRBD2. V shed 0 bases and J 4 bases; nucleotides not matched to a gene: 5. The CDR3 is made up of 16 amino acids. Germline V CDR1 and CDR2: MNHEY, SVGAGI. The chain's CDR3 is CASSYSGGLTTGELFF. The CDR3 bases are TGTGCCAGCAGTTACTCCGGGGGGTTGACCACCGGGGAGCTGTTTTTT.

This clonotype was recorded at least ten times. This chain links TRBV15 with TRBJ2-5; D possibly corresponds to TRBD2 (5 bases). This CDR3 contains 15 residues. The V and J ends lost 5 bases and 4 bases respectively, with 17 bases between them. The germline V gene has CDR1 LNHNV and CDR2 YYDKDF (reference sequence). This CDR3 is CATSRPGNPRETQYF. The CDR3 nucleotides are TGTGCCACCAGCCGCCCGGGGAATCCCCGAGAGACCCAGTACTTC. Drawing the rest from reference TRBV15 and TRBJ2-5, the complete variable domain is DAMVIQNPRYQVTQFGKPVTLSCSQTLNHNVMYWYQQKSSQAPKLLFHYYDKDFNNEADTPDNFQSRRPNTSFCFLDIRSPGLGDTAMYLCATSRPGNPRETQYFGPGTRLLVL.

CDR3 sequence reads: CASSPGTATEQYF. CDR3 DNA sequence: TGTGCCAGCAGCCCCGGGACAGCTACCGAGCAGTACTTC. The J gene is TRBJ2-7, the V gene TRBV12-3 or TRBV12-4, with 7 bases identical to TRBD1. V lost 6 bases and J lost 6; bases outside the gene matches: 8. The CDR3 runs to 13 residues.

The V and J genes are TRBV6-1 and TRBJ2-2; a possible D gene is TRBD2 (5 bases). CDR3 size: 14 residues. The germline gives CDR1 MNHNS, CDR2 SASEGT. V was trimmed by 4 bases and J by 7 bases, leaving 13 bases between them. The CDR3 bases are TGTGCCAGCAGTGCCCGAGGGCGCGGCGGGGAGCTGTTTTTT. This translates into CASSARGRGGELFF.

Many counts were recorded for this clonotype. This chain joins TRBV6-2 or TRBV6-3 and TRBJ1-5; no firm D call. Trimming stripped 5 bases from V and 7 bases from J, with 9 bases between. The length of the CDR3 is 12 residues. CDR1 is MNHEY and CDR2 is SVGEGT in the germline V gene. The CDR3 coding sequence is TGTGCCAGCAGTAAGGGTGGACAGCCCCAGCATTTT. Amino acid sequence: CASSKGGQPQHF.

This clonotype was recorded at least ten times. The rearrangement links TRBV28 to TRBJ2-7, with D hard to call. CDR1 is MDHEN and CDR2 is SYDVKM in the germline V gene. This CDR3 has 14 amino acids. Trimming took 2 bases from V and 6 from J, leaving 14 bases between them. The CDR3 DNA reads TGTGCCAGCAGTTTAGGTCTAGAGGTAGGCGAGCAGTACTTC. It is translated as CASSLGLEVGEQYF.

This clonotype was recorded a few times. The J gene is TRBJ2-7, the V gene TRBV6-2 or TRBV6-3; possibly TRBD1 or TRBD2 for D (5 bases each). Germline-derived CDR1 and CDR2 are MNHEY and SVGEGT. The germline V and J ends were trimmed by 5 bases and 6 bases, with 17 bases remaining between them. CDR3 length equals 14 residues. The DNA for the CDR3 is TGTGCCAGCAGTGCAGAACGGGGAGACAGCGAGCAGTACTTC. Translating gives CASSAERGDSEQYF.

This clonotype was counted many times. The genes are TRBV20-1 and TRBJ1-2; no firm D call. Germline CDR1 reads DFQATT; CDR2 reads SNEGSKA (reference sequence). This CDR3 region has 13 residues. Trimming shortened V by 4 bases and J by 2 bases, and 11 bases separated the two germline ends. Here the CDR3 DNA reads TGCAGTGCTATTCAATTAAGGAACTATGGCTACACCTTC. Amino acid sequence: CSAIQLRNYGYTF.

The sample holds many counts of this clonotype. The V and J genes are TRBV12-3 or TRBV12-4 and TRBJ1-3; 7 bases are a match to TRBD1. V was pared by 6 bases and J by 0 bases, with 2 bases of the junction left unmatched. This CDR3 has 14 amino acids. CDR3 region: CASRDRSSGNTIYF. Written as DNA, the CDR3 is TGTGCCAGCAGGGACAGGTCCTCTGGAAACACCATATATTTT.